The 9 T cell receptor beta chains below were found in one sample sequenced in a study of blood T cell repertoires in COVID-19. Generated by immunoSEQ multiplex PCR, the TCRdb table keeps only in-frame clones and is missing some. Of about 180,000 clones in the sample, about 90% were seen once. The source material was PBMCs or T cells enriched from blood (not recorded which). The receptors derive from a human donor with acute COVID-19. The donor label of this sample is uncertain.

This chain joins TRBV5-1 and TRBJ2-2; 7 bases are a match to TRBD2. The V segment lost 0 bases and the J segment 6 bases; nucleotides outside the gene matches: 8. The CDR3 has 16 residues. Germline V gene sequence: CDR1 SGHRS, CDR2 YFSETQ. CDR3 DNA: TGCGCCAGCAGCTTGGCCCCCGGCGGACTAGCCGGGGAGCTGTTTTTT. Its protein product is CASSLAPGGLAGELFF.

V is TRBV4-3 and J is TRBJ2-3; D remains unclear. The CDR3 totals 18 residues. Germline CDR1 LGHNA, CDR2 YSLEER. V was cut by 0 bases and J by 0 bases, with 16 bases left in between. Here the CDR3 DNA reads TGCGCCAGCAGCCAAGATCTTTTTACTAAGACTAGCACAGATACGCAGTATTTT. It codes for CASSQDLFTKTSTDTQYF.

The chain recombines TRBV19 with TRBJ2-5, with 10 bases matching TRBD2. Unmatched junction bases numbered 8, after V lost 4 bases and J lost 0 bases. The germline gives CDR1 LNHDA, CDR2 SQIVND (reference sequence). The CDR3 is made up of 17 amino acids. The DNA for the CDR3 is TGTGCCAGTAGTACGCACTTACTAGCGGGGAACCAAGAGACCCAGTACTTC. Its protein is CASSTHLLAGNQETQYF.

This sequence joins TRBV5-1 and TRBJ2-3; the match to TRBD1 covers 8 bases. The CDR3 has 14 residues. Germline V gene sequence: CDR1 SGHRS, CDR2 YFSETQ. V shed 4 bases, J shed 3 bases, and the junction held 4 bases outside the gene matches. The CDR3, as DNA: TGCGCCAGCAGCCCGGACAGGGTAACAGATACGCAGTATTTT. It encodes CASSPDRVTDTQYF.

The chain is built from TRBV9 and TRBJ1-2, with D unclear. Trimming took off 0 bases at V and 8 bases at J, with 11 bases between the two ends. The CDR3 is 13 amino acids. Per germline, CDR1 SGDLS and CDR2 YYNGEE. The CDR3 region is CASSVGYTSGYTF. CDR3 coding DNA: TGTGCCAGCAGCGTAGGGTACACCTCGGGCTACACCTTC.

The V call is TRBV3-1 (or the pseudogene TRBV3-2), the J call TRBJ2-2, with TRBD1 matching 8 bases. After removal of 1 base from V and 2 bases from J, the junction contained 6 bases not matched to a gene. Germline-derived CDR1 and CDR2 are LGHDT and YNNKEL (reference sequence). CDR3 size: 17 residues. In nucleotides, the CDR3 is TGTGCCAGCAGCCAAGGCGACAGGGGACCCAACACCGGGGAGCTGTTTTTT. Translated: CASSQGDRGPNTGELFF.

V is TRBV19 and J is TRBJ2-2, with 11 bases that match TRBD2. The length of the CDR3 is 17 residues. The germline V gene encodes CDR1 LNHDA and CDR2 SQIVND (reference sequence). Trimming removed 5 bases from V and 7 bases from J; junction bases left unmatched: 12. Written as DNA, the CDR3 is TGTGCCAGTAGTGTGAAAATAGCGGGGGGGCGGAACGGGGAGCTGTTTTTT. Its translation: CASSVKIAGGRNGELFF.

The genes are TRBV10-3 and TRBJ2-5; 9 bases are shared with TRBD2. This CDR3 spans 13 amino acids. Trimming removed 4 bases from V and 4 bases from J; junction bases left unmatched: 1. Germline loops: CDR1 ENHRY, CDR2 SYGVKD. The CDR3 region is CAISGSGGETQYF. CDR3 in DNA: TGTGCCATCAGTGGTAGCGGGGGAGAGACCCAGTACTTC.

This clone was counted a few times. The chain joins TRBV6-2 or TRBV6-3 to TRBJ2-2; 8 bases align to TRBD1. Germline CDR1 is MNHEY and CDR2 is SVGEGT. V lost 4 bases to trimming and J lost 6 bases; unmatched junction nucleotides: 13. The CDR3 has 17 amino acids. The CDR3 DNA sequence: TGTGCCAGCAGTTCGACAGGGGCGCGGAGGAGGGCCGGGGAGCTGTTTTTT. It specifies CASSSTGARRRAGELFF.